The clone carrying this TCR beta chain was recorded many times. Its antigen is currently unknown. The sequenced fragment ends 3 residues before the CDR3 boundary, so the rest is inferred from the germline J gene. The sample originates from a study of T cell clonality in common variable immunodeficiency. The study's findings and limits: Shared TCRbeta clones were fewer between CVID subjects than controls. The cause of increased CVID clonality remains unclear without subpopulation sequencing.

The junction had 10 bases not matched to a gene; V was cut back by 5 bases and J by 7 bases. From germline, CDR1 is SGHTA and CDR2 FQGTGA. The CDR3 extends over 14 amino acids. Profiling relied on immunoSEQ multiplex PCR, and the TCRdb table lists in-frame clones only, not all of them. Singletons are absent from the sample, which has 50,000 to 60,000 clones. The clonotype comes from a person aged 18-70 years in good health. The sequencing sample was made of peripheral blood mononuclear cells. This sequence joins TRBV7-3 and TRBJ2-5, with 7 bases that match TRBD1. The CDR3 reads CASSQQGGRGTQYF. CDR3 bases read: TGTGCCAGCAGCCAACAAGGGGGCAGAGGGACC.